A single sample gave rise to the 8 T cell receptor beta chains below, sequenced in a study of T cells in Graves' hyperthyroidism and ophthalmopathy. From RNA transcripts, TCR beta CDR3 regions were amplified. Carried out on the TCR CDR3, a first-round RT-PCR used the HTBI primer set. MiXCR was run by TCRdb on the multiplex PCR reads, yielding one entry per CDR3 protein. The sample lists 200,000 to 250,000 distinct CDR3 sequences, over 20% occurring once. The material sequenced was blood. The receptors were sampled from a woman aged 40 to 50 with Graves' ophthalmopathy.

This clonotype was counted at least ten times. This chain connects TRBV2 to TRBJ2-5; no reliable D call. This CDR3 is 17 amino acids long. From germline, CDR1 is SNHLY and CDR2 FYNNEI. The V end was cut by 6 bases, the J end by 5 bases, with 25 bases between. The CDR3 region has the DNA TGTGCCAGCAGGGAGAGGTATAGCCCGATATACTCGGAGACCCAGTACTTC. Its protein product is CASRERYSPIYSETQYF.

This clonotype has at least ten counts. The J gene is TRBJ1-2, the V gene TRBV11-1, with a weak D call TRBD1 (6 bases). Trimming took off 2 bases at V and 6 bases at J, with 19 bases between the two ends. Germline lookup yields CDR1 SGHAT and CDR2 FQDESV (reference sequence). The CDR3 runs 16 residues. The CDR3 here is CASSLIFGQTSNGYTF. The DNA of the CDR3 is TGTGCCAGCAGCTTAATTTTCGGACAGACCTCGAATGGCTACACCTTC.

The chain couples TRBV29-1 to TRBJ2-5; D is undetermined. The V gene's germline CDR1 is SQVTM and CDR2 ANQGSEA. CDR3 length: 13 residues. V was trimmed by 7 bases and J by 4 bases, leaving 16 bases between them. CDR3 in DNA: TGCAGCGGGACGTCCTTCTTGGGAGAGACCCAGTACTTC. Protein sequence: CSGTSFLGETQYF. Together with reference TRBV29-1 and TRBJ2-5, the CDR3 gives the full variable domain: SAVISQKPSRDICQRGTSLTIQCQVDSQVTMMFWYRQQPGQSLTLIATANQGSEATYESGFVIDKFPISRPNLTFSTLTVSNMSPEDSSIYLCSGTSFLGETQYFGPGTRLLVL.

V gene TRBV12-3 or TRBV12-4 combines with J gene TRBJ2-7; 9 bases map to TRBD2. This CDR3 region has 15 residues. Trimming cost V 1 base and J 7 bases; bases outside gene matches: 8. CDR3 sequence: CASSLGSGSGGEQYF. For the CDR3, the DNA is TGTGCCAGCAGTTTAGGTAGCGGGAGCGGAGGAGAGCAGTACTTC.

This clonotype was observed at least ten times. The chain has TRBV12-3 or TRBV12-4 and TRBJ2-6; TRBD1 aligns across 9 bases. This CDR3 region has 16 residues. J gave up 0 bases and V 5 bases, and 2 bases lay outside the gene matches. The CDR3 DNA follows: TGTGCCAGCAGTCCGACAGGGGGCTCTGGGGCCAACGTCCTGACTTTC. Its protein is CASSPTGGSGANVLTF.

V gene TRBV6-2 or TRBV6-3 combines with J gene TRBJ2-7, with D possibly matching TRBD2 (5 bases). The CDR3 is 15 residues long. In germline, CDR1 is MNHEY, CDR2 SVGEGT. The V gene lost 1 base and the J gene lost 4 bases, with 14 bases spanning the gap. In DNA form, the CDR3 reads TGTGCCAGCAGTTACTACCGGGATTTACGTTACGAGCAGTACTTC. Encoded protein: CASSYYRDLRYEQYF.

This clonotype was recorded many times. The chain employs TRBV28 and TRBJ2-5; D is undetermined. The CDR3 length is 13 residues. V shed 6 bases and J shed 5 bases, with 13 bases lying between them. Germline CDR1 and CDR2: MDHEN and SYDVKM. CDR3: CASRRGVFETQYF. The CDR3 region has the DNA TGTGCCAGCAGGAGAGGAGTGTTTGAGACCCAGTACTTC.

The chain couples TRBV15 to TRBJ1-1; possible D gene TRBD1, 6 bases. Trimming left V 0 bases short and J 6 bases short, with 14 bases between. This CDR3 has 15 amino acids. Per germline, CDR1 LNHNV and CDR2 YYDKDF (reference sequence). The CDR3 DNA is TGTGCCACCAGCAGAGAGGTTGGGGGCTCGGCTGAAGCTTTCTTT. Encoded protein: CATSREVGGSAEAFF.